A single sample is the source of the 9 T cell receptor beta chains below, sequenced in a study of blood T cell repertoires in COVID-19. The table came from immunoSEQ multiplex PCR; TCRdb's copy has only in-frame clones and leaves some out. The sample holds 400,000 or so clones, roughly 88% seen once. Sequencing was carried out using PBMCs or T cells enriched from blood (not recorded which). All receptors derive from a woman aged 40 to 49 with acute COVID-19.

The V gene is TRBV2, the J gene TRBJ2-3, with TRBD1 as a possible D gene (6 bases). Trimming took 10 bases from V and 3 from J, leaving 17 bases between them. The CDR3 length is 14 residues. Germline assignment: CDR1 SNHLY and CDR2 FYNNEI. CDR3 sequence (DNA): TGTGCCACCTCACTCCACCAGGGGACAGATACGCAGTATTTT. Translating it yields CATSLHQGTDTQYF.

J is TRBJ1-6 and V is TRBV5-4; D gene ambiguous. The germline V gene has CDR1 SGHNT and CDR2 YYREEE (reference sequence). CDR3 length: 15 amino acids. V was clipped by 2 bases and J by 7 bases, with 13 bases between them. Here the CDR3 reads CASSFRPSGNSPLHF. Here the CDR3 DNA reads TGTGCCAGCAGCTTCCGCCCGTCGGGGAATTCACCCCTCCACTTT.

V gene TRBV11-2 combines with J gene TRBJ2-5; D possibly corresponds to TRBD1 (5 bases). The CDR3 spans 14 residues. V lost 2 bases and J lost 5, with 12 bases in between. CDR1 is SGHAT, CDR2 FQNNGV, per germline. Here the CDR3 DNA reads TGTGCCAGCAGCTTACGTGGCAGGGCTGAGACCCAGTACTTC. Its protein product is CASSLRGRAETQYF.

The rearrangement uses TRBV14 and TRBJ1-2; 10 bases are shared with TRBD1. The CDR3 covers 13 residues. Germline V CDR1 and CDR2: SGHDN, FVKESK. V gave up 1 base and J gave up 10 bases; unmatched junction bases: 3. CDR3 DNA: TGTGCCAGCAGCCAAGCCGGGACAGGGGTCTACACCTTC. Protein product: CASSQAGTGVYTF.

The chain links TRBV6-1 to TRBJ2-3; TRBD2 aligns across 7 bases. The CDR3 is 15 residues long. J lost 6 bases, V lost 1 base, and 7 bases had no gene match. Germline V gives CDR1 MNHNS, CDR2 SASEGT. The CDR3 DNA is TGTGCCAGCAGTGAAGGGGGGGGAGGTGTGGATACGCAGTATTTT. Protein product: CASSEGGGGVDTQYF.

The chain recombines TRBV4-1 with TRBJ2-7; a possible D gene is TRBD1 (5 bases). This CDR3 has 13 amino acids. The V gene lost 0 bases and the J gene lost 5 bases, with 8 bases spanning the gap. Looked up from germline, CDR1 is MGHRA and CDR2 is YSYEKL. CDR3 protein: CASSQDRVHEQYF. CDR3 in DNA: TGCGCCAGCAGCCAAGACAGGGTCCACGAGCAGTACTTC.

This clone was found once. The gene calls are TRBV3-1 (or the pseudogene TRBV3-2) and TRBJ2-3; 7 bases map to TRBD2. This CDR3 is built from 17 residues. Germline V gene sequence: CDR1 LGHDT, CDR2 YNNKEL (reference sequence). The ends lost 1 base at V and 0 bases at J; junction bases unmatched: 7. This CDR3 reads CASSQGPLAVSTDTQYF. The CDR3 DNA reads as TGTGCCAGCAGCCAAGGTCCTCTAGCGGTGAGCACAGATACGCAGTATTTT.

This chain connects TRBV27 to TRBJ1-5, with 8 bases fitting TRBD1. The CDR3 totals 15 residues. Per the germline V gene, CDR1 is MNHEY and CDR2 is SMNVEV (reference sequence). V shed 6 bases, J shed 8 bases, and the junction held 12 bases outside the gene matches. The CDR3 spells CASSPTGARREPQHF. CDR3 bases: TGTGCCAGCAGCCCGACAGGGGCACGGAGGGAGCCCCAGCATTTT.

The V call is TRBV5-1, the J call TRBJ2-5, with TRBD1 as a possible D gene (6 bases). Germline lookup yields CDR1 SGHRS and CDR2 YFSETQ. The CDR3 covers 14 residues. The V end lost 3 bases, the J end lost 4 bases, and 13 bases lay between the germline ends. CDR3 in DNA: TGCGCCAGCAGCTCCGAAGGGGGAACAGAGACCCAGTACTTC. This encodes CASSSEGGTETQYF. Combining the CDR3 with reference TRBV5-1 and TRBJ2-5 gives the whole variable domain KAGVTQTPRYLIKTRGQQVTLSCSPISGHRSVSWYQQTPGQGLQFLFEYFSETQRNKGNFPGRFSGRQFSNSRSEMNVSTLELGDSALYLCASSSEGGTETQYFGPGTRLLVL.